This T cell receptor beta chain is drawn from a study of blood T cell repertoires in COVID-19. Authors' data handling: Counts of nucleated cells, estimated from reference gene primer amplification, were obtained. TCRdb's table, derived via immunoSEQ multiplex PCR, lists solely in-frame clones and lacks some. The V and J calls and clone size were taken over from that table, and D and trimming were inferred from the DNA. Of about 110,000 clones in the sample, less than 85% were seen once. Germline CDR1 is MDHEN and CDR2 is SYDVKM. Trimming pared 3 bases from V and 7 bases from J, leaving 12 bases between. The CDR3 covers 13 residues.

This TCR derives from a human donor in a cohort sampled during active or convalescent COVID-19. The chain joins TRBV28 to TRBJ2-5; D possibly corresponds to TRBD2 (5 bases). The source material was peripheral blood. The CDR3 DNA follows: TGTGCCAGCAGTTTGCGGGTACCGGGGACCCAGTACTTC. The encoded protein is CASSLRVPGTQYF.